One sample yielded the 27 T cell receptor beta chains listed below, sequenced in a study of identical twins. TCRdb re-called the 5' RACE reads through MiXCR, storing one row per CDR3 protein. The sample lists some 500,000 distinct CDR3 sequences, approximately 14% occurring once. This same sample was also taken into another study, of yellow fever vaccine responses in identical twins.

The material sequenced was CD4+ T cells sorted from blood. The receptors were sampled from a young woman in good health.

This clonotype was picked up a small number of times. V gene TRBV27 combines with J gene TRBJ1-1, with a possible D match to TRBD1 (6 bases). Between the trimmed V and J ends, which lost 5 bases and 4 bases, there was a span of 20 bases. The CDR3 runs to 16 residues. The germline CDR1 and CDR2 sequences are MNHEY and SMNVEV (reference sequence). Here the CDR3 DNA reads TGTGCCAGCAGTGACGTACAGGGACCCGCCGGCACTGAAGCTTTCTTT. Translating gives CASSDVQGPAGTEAFF.

This chain connects TRBV5-1 to TRBJ1-4; 7 bases align to TRBD1. J gave up 2 bases and V 1 base, and 5 bases lay outside the gene matches. The CDR3 loop spans 16 amino acids. CDR1 is SGHRS, CDR2 YFSETQ, per germline. The DNA of the CDR3 is TGCGCCAGCAGCTTGAACAGGGGTGAGACTAATGAAAAACTGTTTTTT. As protein: CASSLNRGETNEKLFF.

The table lists this clonotype with a few counts. The genes are TRBV20-1 and TRBJ2-3, with D perhaps assigned TRBD1 or TRBD2 (6 bases each). Germline CDR1 DFQATT, CDR2 SNEGSKA (reference sequence). This CDR3 comprises 12 residues. Trimming pared 7 bases from V and 4 bases from J, leaving 12 bases between. The CDR3 spells CSERGAADTQYF. The CDR3 coding sequence is TGCAGTGAGAGGGGGGCGGCAGATACGCAGTATTTT.

The chain is built from TRBV9 and TRBJ2-2, with 8 bases aligning to TRBD2. Germline trimming cut 2 bases from V and 1 base from J; bases unmatched to any gene: 4. The V gene's germline CDR1 is SGDLS and CDR2 YYNGEE. CDR3 length: 16 amino acids. The CDR3 spells CASSVLAGKNTGELFF. In DNA form, the CDR3 reads TGTGCCAGCAGCGTTTTAGCGGGGAAGAACACCGGGGAGCTGTTTTTT.

The table lists this clonotype with many counts. V is TRBV29-1 and J is TRBJ2-1; TRBD1 matches at 7 bases. In germline, CDR1 is SQVTM, CDR2 ANQGSEA. The junction had 3 bases not matched to a gene; V was cut back by 6 bases and J by 4 bases. This CDR3 contains 12 residues. The CDR3 here is CSVGDRYNEQFF. In DNA form, the CDR3 reads TGCAGCGTCGGGGACAGATACAATGAGCAGTTCTTC.

The chain uses TRBV20-1 and TRBJ1-4; D remains unclear. Germline V CDR1 and CDR2: DFQATT, SNEGSKA (reference sequence). Trimming pared 7 bases from V and 4 bases from J, leaving 10 bases between. CDR3 length equals 12 residues. CDR3 sequence (DNA): TGCAGTGTTAGCTGGGGTAATGAAAAACTGTTTTTT. It is translated as CSVSWGNEKLFF.

V usage is TRBV14 and J usage is TRBJ2-5; TRBD1 matches at 8 bases. The CDR3 runs 17 residues. Germline assignment: CDR1 SGHDN and CDR2 FVKESK. J lost 2 bases, V lost 2 bases, and 10 bases had no gene match. Here the CDR3 DNA reads TGTGCCAGCAGCCAACCCCAGGGGGCCGGTCAACAAGAGACCCAGTACTTC. It is translated as CASSQPQGAGQQETQYF.

In its sample, this clonotype was seen a few times. The gene calls are TRBV12-3 or TRBV12-4 and TRBJ1-5; D unclear. CDR3 length equals 17 residues. V was cut by 6 bases and J by 5 bases, with 23 bases left in between. The chain's CDR3 is CASSPMSVTDRYQPQHF. The CDR3 DNA is TGTGCCAGCAGCCCAATGAGCGTCACCGACCGATATCAGCCCCAGCATTTT.

The V call is TRBV6-4, the J call TRBJ2-4; 15 bases align to TRBD2. Germline assignment: CDR1 MRHNA and CDR2 SNTAGT. V lost 9 bases and J lost 0; bases outside the gene matches: 15. CDR3 length equals 20 residues. The CDR3 loop is CARPGLAGGAPKGAKNIQYF. DNA for the CDR3: TGTGCCAGACCGGGACTAGCGGGGGGAGCTCCAAAAGGAGCCAAAAACATTCAGTACTTC.

The sample holds a few counts of this clonotype. V gene TRBV6-5 combines with J gene TRBJ2-5; 15 nucleotides agree with TRBD2. Germline CDR1 MNHEY, CDR2 SVGAGI. The CDR3 is 17 amino acids. Losses at the gene ends were 1 base for V and 5 bases for J; bases not matched to a gene: 5. The CDR3 bases are TGTGCCAGCAGTTACTGGGGACTAGCGGGGGGCGGGGAGACCCAGTACTTC. This codes for CASSYWGLAGGGETQYF.

The chain links TRBV2 to TRBJ2-3, with 12 bases identical to TRBD2. The CDR3 runs 17 residues. V dropped 3 bases and J dropped 2; count of bases not matched to a gene: 6. Germline V gene data show CDR1 as SNHLY and CDR2 as FYNNEI. The CDR3 sequence: CASSDHRLAGDTDTQYF. The CDR3 DNA reads as TGTGCCAGCAGTGACCACCGACTAGCGGGGGACACAGATACGCAGTATTTT.

The chain carries TRBV20-1 and TRBJ2-7, with D uncertain. With 7 bases removed from V and 0 bases from J, the gap between germline ends came to 16 bases. In germline, CDR1 is DFQATT, CDR2 SNEGSKA (reference sequence). The CDR3 runs to 14 residues. CDR3 loop: CSGAPGPSSYEQYF. As DNA, the CDR3 is TGCAGTGGTGCCCCGGGCCCGAGCTCCTACGAGCAGTACTTC.

There are a few counts of this clonotype. V gene TRBV2 combines with J gene TRBJ2-7; D may be TRBD2 (6 bases). This CDR3 comprises 15 residues. V was trimmed by 6 bases and J by 1 base, leaving 16 bases between them. Germline V CDR1 and CDR2: SNHLY, FYNNEI. The CDR3, as DNA: TGTGCCAGCAGAGTGGGAGGAAGTATTTCCTACGAGCAGTACTTC. The encoded protein is CASRVGGSISYEQYF.

This chain joins TRBV3-1 and TRBJ2-1, with 9 nucleotides matching TRBD1. Per germline, CDR1 LGHDT and CDR2 YNNKEL (reference sequence). CDR3 size: 13 residues. V trimming: 4 bases; J trimming: 10 bases; junction bases outside the gene matches: 5. CDR3: CASSPRTGEEQFF. DNA for the CDR3: TGTGCCAGCAGCCCCCGGACAGGGGAGGAGCAGTTCTTC.

This clonotype turned up a few times. The chain is built from TRBV2 and TRBJ2-1; D gene ambiguous. The CDR3 loop spans 15 amino acids. V was trimmed by 2 bases and J by 0 bases, leaving 8 bases between them. Germline CDR1 reads SNHLY; CDR2 reads FYNNEI. The CDR3 region is CASSERSYSYNEQFF. Written as DNA, the CDR3 is TGTGCCAGCAGTGAACGAAGTTACTCCTACAATGAGCAGTTCTTC. Full variable domain (missing parts from reference TRBV2 and TRBJ2-1): EPEVTQTPSHQVTQMGQEVILRCVPISNHLYFYWYRQILGQKVEFLVSFYNNEISEKSEIFDDQFSVERPDGSNFTLKIRSTKLEDSAMYFCASSERSYSYNEQFFGPGTRLTVL.

This chain links TRBV2 with TRBJ2-1; 10 nucleotides line up with TRBD2. Trimming cost V 10 bases and J 0 bases; bases outside gene matches: 3. The CDR3 sequence is 14 residues long. Germline values: CDR1 SNHLY, CDR2 FYNNEI. CDR3: CANSGGSSYNEQFF. The CDR3 DNA reads TGTGCCAATAGCGGGGGGAGCTCCTACAATGAGCAGTTCTTC.

This clonotype turned up a few times. This chain connects TRBV5-1 to TRBJ2-1; 8 positions agree with TRBD2. The CDR3 covers 15 residues. From germline, CDR1 is SGHRS and CDR2 YFSETQ. V lost 1 base, J lost 7 bases, and 7 bases stayed unmatched. The CDR3 DNA follows: TGCGCCAGCAGCTTGCTGGCTAGCGGGCCGAATGAGCAGTTCTTC. This encodes CASSLLASGPNEQFF.

There are a few counts of this clonotype. This chain connects TRBV24-1 to TRBJ2-1, with 8 positions matching TRBD2. Germline V gene sequence: CDR1 KGHDR, CDR2 SFDVKD. With 3 bases clipped from V and 8 bases from J, the junction kept 5 bases outside the gene matches. The CDR3 contains 14 residues. CDR3 DNA sequence: TGTGCCACCAGTGATGCGGGGGGCAAGTATGAGCAGTTCTTC. Amino acid sequence: CATSDAGGKYEQFF.

The chain combines TRBV30 with TRBJ2-7; TRBD2 is a possible D gene (5 bases). V was clipped by 0 bases and J by 3 bases, with 9 bases between them. CDR1 is GTSNPN and CDR2 is SVGIG in the germline V gene (reference sequence). The CDR3 sequence is 13 residues long. The CDR3 coding sequence is TGTGCCTGGAGTGTACGTCGGGACTACGAGCAGTACTTC. Protein sequence: CAWSVRRDYEQYF.

The V gene is TRBV4-3, the J gene TRBJ2-1; D uncertain. V was shortened by 0 bases and J by 2 bases, with 11 bases between the two germline ends. This CDR3 comprises 16 residues. Germline-derived CDR1 and CDR2 are LGHNA and YSLEER. This CDR3 reads CASSQEPGSTYNEQFF. As DNA, the CDR3 is TGCGCCAGCAGCCAAGAACCCGGATCCACCTACAATGAGCAGTTCTTC.

This clonotype was observed a few times. This CDR3 reads CASSDSNTYEQYF. DNA of the CDR3: TGTGCCAGCAGTGATTCCAATACCTACGAGCAGTACTTC. V gene TRBV25-1 combines with J gene TRBJ2-7; D remains unclear. Trimming removed 3 bases at V and 2 bases at J, with 8 bases between. The germline gives CDR1 MGHDK, CDR2 SYGVNS. The CDR3 is made up of 13 amino acids.

In this sample, this clonotype turned up once. V and J are TRBV11-2 and TRBJ2-1; 12 nucleotides align to TRBD2. The V gene's germline CDR1 is SGHAT and CDR2 FQNNGV. The length of the CDR3 is 16 residues. V lost 1 base and J lost 5; bases outside the gene matches: 3. This CDR3 reads CASSLATSGRHNEQFF. The CDR3 DNA is TGTGCCAGCAGCTTAGCGACTAGCGGGAGACACAATGAGCAGTTCTTC.

Only a few counts were recorded for this clonotype. The chain carries TRBV7-2 and TRBJ2-5; 9 bases are shared with TRBD2. The CDR3 sequence is 15 residues long. The V segment lost 2 bases and the J segment 5 bases; nucleotides outside the gene matches: 6. Germline V gene data show CDR1 as SGHTA and CDR2 as FQGNSA. CDR3 region: CASSLRRGGPETQYF. The CDR3 DNA sequence: TGTGCCAGCAGCTTACGGCGGGGGGGCCCTGAGACCCAGTACTTC. Complete variable domain (other parts from reference TRBV7-2 and TRBJ2-5): GAGVSQSPSNKVTEKGKDVELRCDPISGHTALYWYRQSLGQGLEFLIYFQGNSAPDKSGLPSDRFSAERTGGSVSTLTIQRTQQEDSAVYLCASSLRRGGPETQYFGPGTRLLVL.

This clonotype was recorded at least ten times. Written as DNA, the CDR3 is TGTGCCAGCAGCTTAGGAGGTGTCAAGAACACTGAAGCTTTCTTT. It is translated as CASSLGGVKNTEAFF. The gene calls are TRBV11-2 and TRBJ1-1, with D uncertain. With 1 base removed from V and 1 base from J, the gap between germline ends came to 10 bases. The CDR3 covers 15 residues. Germline V gene data show CDR1 as SGHAT and CDR2 as FQNNGV.

This clonotype was counted ten times or more. This sequence joins TRBV4-1 and TRBJ2-5; D perhaps matches TRBD1 (5 bases). V was clipped by 0 bases and J by 2 bases, with 16 bases between them. CDR3 length equals 17 residues. The germline gives CDR1 MGHRA, CDR2 YSYEKL. The CDR3 DNA follows: TGCGCCAGCAGCCAAGATCCTCAGGGTGCTCTTCAAGAGACCCAGTACTTC. This encodes CASSQDPQGALQETQYF.

This clonotype was seen more than once but under ten times. The chain couples TRBV5-5 to TRBJ2-5, with 7 bases lining up with TRBD2. The V segment lost 4 bases and the J segment 5 bases; nucleotides outside the gene matches: 11. In germline, CDR1 is SGHKS, CDR2 YYEKEE (reference sequence). CDR3 size: 15 residues. The CDR3 DNA reads as TGTGCCAGCAGCCACGTGGCGGGAGCGTCTGAGACCCAGTACTTC. This gives the protein CASSHVAGASETQYF.

The chain employs TRBV29-1 and TRBJ2-7, with 9 bases matching TRBD1. The CDR3 length is 12 residues. The trim removed 3 bases at V and 4 bases at J, leaving 1 base unmatched. The V gene's germline CDR1 is SQVTM and CDR2 ANQGSEA. The CDR3: CSVEDRGYEQYF. DNA for the CDR3: TGCAGCGTTGAGGACAGGGGTTACGAGCAGTACTTC.